These 28 T cell receptor beta chains originate from one sample sequenced in a study of cytomegalovirus exposure and HLA in healthy donors. Use of 60 Vbeta and 13 Jbeta primers characterized the PCR. Clones were read by immunoSEQ multiplex PCR, and TCRdb kept only the in-frame ones, dropping some. The sample consists of approximately 140,000 clones, around 81% of them appearing once. The sequencing input was PBMCs. All receptors derive from a man aged 18 to 35 in good health and CMV-seronegative.

This chain joins TRBV25-1 and TRBJ1-2; maybe TRBD1 (5 bases). Germline V gene data show CDR1 as MGHDK and CDR2 as SYGVNS. Between the trimmed V and J ends, which lost 4 bases and 4 bases, there was a span of 10 bases. The CDR3 totals 13 residues. In DNA form, the CDR3 reads TGTGCCAGCAGTGTAACAGGCGGCTATGGCTACACCTTC. Amino acid sequence: CASSVTGGYGYTF.

The chain recombines TRBV27 with TRBJ1-2, with TRBD1 as a possible D gene (5 bases). Germline CDR1 and CDR2: MNHEY and SMNVEV (reference sequence). The germline V and J ends were trimmed by 5 bases and 11 bases, with 21 bases remaining between them. The length of the CDR3 is 14 residues. For the CDR3, the DNA is TGTGCCAGCAGTGACAGTCCAAAGGGCATTGGTTACACCTTC. Protein sequence: CASSDSPKGIGYTF.

CDR3 DNA sequence: TGCGCCAGCAGCCCCGGACAGAGCCAGGGCTACACCTTC. Amino acids: CASSPGQSQGYTF. This rearrangement joins TRBV5-1 to TRBJ1-2, with D perhaps matching TRBD1 (6 bases). Germline V gives CDR1 SGHRS, CDR2 YFSETQ. The ends were cut back, 4 bases at V and 8 bases at J, with 15 bases in the middle. The CDR3 has 13 residues. The full variable domain, completed using reference TRBV5-1 and TRBJ1-2, is KAGVTQTPRYLIKTRGQQVTLSCSPISGHRSVSWYQQTPGQGLQFLFEYFSETQRNKGNFPGRFSGRQFSNSRSEMNVSTLELGDSALYLCASSPGQSQGYTFGSGTRLTVV.

J is TRBJ2-7 and V is TRBV29-1, with 15 bases lining up with TRBD2. The CDR3 is made up of 20 amino acids. Trimming cost V 0 bases and J 9 bases; bases outside gene matches: 21. Looked up from germline, CDR1 is SQVTM and CDR2 is ANQGSEA. CDR3 coding DNA: TGCAGCGTTGAAGATCGCGTAAATACCCTGGGACTAGCGGGGGGTCACGGGCAGTACTTC. Its translation is CSVEDRVNTLGLAGGHGQYF.

This clone was found a few times. The rearrangement links TRBV30 to TRBJ1-2; D is unresolved. The V gene's germline CDR1 is GTSNPN and CDR2 SVGIG (reference sequence). V was shortened by 0 bases and J by 11 bases, with 10 bases between the two germline ends. CDR3 length equals 11 residues. CDR3 region: CAWSVSMRYTF. DNA for the CDR3: TGTGCCTGGAGTGTATCGATGCGGTACACCTTC.

This chain uses TRBV28 with TRBJ1-5; D ambiguous. Between the trimmed V and J ends, which lost 7 bases and 7 bases, there was a span of 14 bases. CDR1 and CDR2 (germline): MDHEN, SYDVKM. The CDR3 length is 13 residues. CDR3 protein: CASTRRGWQPQHF. Here the CDR3 DNA reads TGTGCCAGCACTCGACGGGGTTGGCAGCCCCAGCATTTT.

V is TRBV10-3 and J is TRBJ1-5; TRBD1 is a possible D gene (6 bases). CDR3 length equals 18 residues. Deletions cut 0 bases from V and 0 bases from J, with 15 bases between. Germline CDR1 is ENHRY and CDR2 is SYGVKD. The CDR3 loop reads CAISESRNRVDSNQPQHF. CDR3 nucleotides: TGTGCCATCAGTGAGTCCCGAAACAGGGTCGATAGCAATCAGCCCCAGCATTTT.

The genes are TRBV11-3 and TRBJ2-2; TRBD1 agrees at 9 bases. V was pared by 8 bases and J by 5 bases, with 9 bases of the junction left unmatched. The CDR3 has 15 residues. The germline V gene has CDR1 SGHNT and CDR2 YENEEA. The CDR3 DNA reads as TGTGCCAGCGCCTCAGGGACAGGGCTTACCGGGGAGCTGTTTTTT. It encodes CASASGTGLTGELFF.

In this sample, this clone turned up a few times. The CDR3 DNA sequence: TGTGCCAGCAGCTTAGATCGTATAGAGACCCAGTACTTC. Amino acid sequence: CASSLDRIETQYF. The chain links TRBV11-2 to TRBJ2-5; D gene uncertain. V lost 0 bases to trimming and J lost 4 bases, with 6 bases between them. From germline, CDR1 is SGHAT and CDR2 FQNNGV. CDR3 length: 13 amino acids.

The V gene is TRBV4-3, the J gene TRBJ2-7; D uncertain. Germline CDR1 and CDR2: LGHNA and YSLEER. The V gene lost 0 bases and the J gene lost 4 bases, with 7 bases spanning the gap. This CDR3 has 13 amino acids. The CDR3 DNA follows: TGCGCCAGCAGCCAAGATTCAGAATACGAGCAGTACTTC. Its translation is CASSQDSEYEQYF.

V and J are TRBV30 and TRBJ1-5; TRBD1 agrees at 9 bases. The trim removed 4 bases at V and 3 bases at J, leaving 4 bases unmatched. CDR1 is GTSNPN and CDR2 is SVGIG in the germline V gene (reference sequence). The length of the CDR3 is 14 residues. The DNA of the CDR3 is TGTGCCTGGAACGGGGACAGGGCCAATCAGCCCCAGCATTTT. Residues: CAWNGDRANQPQHF.

The CDR3: CATRWGQGATGANVLTF. The CDR3 DNA reads as TGTGCCACCAGATGGGGACAGGGGGCTACTGGGGCCAACGTCCTGACTTTC. The chain has TRBV28 and TRBJ2-6; TRBD1 agrees at 12 bases. The CDR3 is 17 amino acids. The V gene end was trimmed by 10 bases and the J gene end by 2 bases; junction bases not matched to a gene: 9. CDR1 and CDR2 from the germline V gene are MDHEN and SYDVKM.

The chain uses TRBV7-9 and TRBJ2-3; 8 bases are shared with TRBD1. CDR1 and CDR2 from the germline V gene are SEHNR and FQNEAQ (reference sequence). After removal of 3 bases from V and 1 base from J, the junction contained 3 bases not matched to a gene. The CDR3 has 15 residues. The CDR3: CASSLDRAGTDTQYF. The CDR3 nucleotides read TGTGCCAGCAGCTTGGACAGGGCGGGCACAGATACGCAGTATTTT.

V and J are TRBV6-6 and TRBJ1-2; no firm D call. CDR1 MNHNY and CDR2 SVGAGI come from the germline V gene (reference sequence). V was pared by 2 bases and J by 8 bases, with 12 bases between. The CDR3 extends over 13 amino acids. The CDR3 DNA reads as TGTGCCAGCAGTTACGGGTCAGGAAGCGGCTACACCTTC. It translates to CASSYGSGSGYTF.

The genes are TRBV6-1 and TRBJ2-7; TRBD1 matches 7 bases. The germline V gene encodes CDR1 MNHNS and CDR2 SASEGT. V shed 1 base, J shed 9 bases, and the junction held 9 bases outside the gene matches. This CDR3 has 14 residues. The CDR3 nucleotides read TGTGCCAGCAGTGAAGAAGTAGGGGGCTATGTGCAGTACTTC. Encoded protein: CASSEEVGGYVQYF.

This clone was counted only a few times. J is TRBJ1-3 and V is TRBV29-1, with 9 bases matching TRBD1. The J segment lost 0 bases and the V segment lost 6 bases, leaving 6 bases of the junction unmatched. The CDR3 runs 15 residues. Per the germline V gene, CDR1 is SQVTM and CDR2 is ANQGSEA. The CDR3 region has the DNA TGCAGCGTGACAGGGGGGGATCTCTCTGGAAACACCATATATTTT. Translating gives CSVTGGDLSGNTIYF.

This clone was counted between two and nine times. The V and J genes are TRBV28 and TRBJ1-3, with D maybe TRBD1 (6 bases). V was trimmed by 4 bases and J by 5 bases, leaving 12 bases between them. The germline CDR1 and CDR2 sequences are MDHEN and SYDVKM. This CDR3 is 14 amino acids long. Here the CDR3 reads CASSWDIYRNTIYF. CDR3 in DNA: TGTGCCAGCAGTTGGGACATCTATCGAAACACCATATATTTT.

The chain is built from TRBV15 and TRBJ1-1, with D possibly matching TRBD1 (5 bases). V was shortened by 3 bases and J by 1 base, with 15 bases between the two germline ends. Germline assignment: CDR1 LNHNV and CDR2 YYDKDF (reference sequence). The length of the CDR3 is 16 residues. Here the CDR3 reads CATSRNAGLRNTEAFF. The CDR3 DNA is TGTGCCACCAGCAGGAATGCGGGGCTGAGGAACACTGAAGCTTTCTTT.

The rearrangement joins TRBV7-7 to TRBJ2-7; TRBD1 aligns across 9 bases. CDR3 length: 13 amino acids. CDR1 SSHAT and CDR2 FNYEAQ come from the germline V gene (reference sequence). The trim removed 4 bases at V and 6 bases at J, leaving 4 bases unmatched. In nucleotides, the CDR3 is TGTGCCAGCAGCTACACAGGGGGCAGCGAGCAGTACTTC. Translated, it gives CASSYTGGSEQYF.

The chain carries TRBV5-1 and TRBJ2-7; D is ambiguous. The CDR3 has 12 residues. Germline V gene lookup returns CDR1 SGHRS and CDR2 YFSETQ. Trimming pared 2 bases from V and 4 bases from J, leaving 7 bases between. The CDR3 DNA reads as TGCGCCAGCAGCTTTGACACGTACGAGCAGTACTTC. Amino acids: CASSFDTYEQYF.

This clone was seen a few times. This chain links TRBV7-6 with TRBJ2-7; D is perhaps TRBD2 (6 bases). CDR3 length: 16 residues. Trimming cost V 2 bases and J 2 bases, with 16 bases left between them. Germline assignment: CDR1 SGHVS and CDR2 FNYEAQ. CDR3: CASSLTQGLPTYEQYF. The DNA for the CDR3 is TGTGCCAGCAGCTTAACCCAGGGACTCCCTACCTACGAGCAGTACTTC.

The genes are TRBV15 and TRBJ1-6; 8 bases align to TRBD1. J gave up 7 bases and V 6 bases, and 8 bases lay outside the gene matches. Looked up from germline, CDR1 is LNHNV and CDR2 is YYDKDF (reference sequence). The CDR3 totals 15 residues. The CDR3 DNA follows: TGTGCCACCAGTTCGACAGGGGCTGGAAATTCACCCCTCCACTTT. The encoded protein is CATSSTGAGNSPLHF.

This clone occurred a few times. This same CDR3 is encoded by further DNA sequences in the sample. The rearrangement joins TRBV6-4 to TRBJ1-1; tentatively, D is TRBD1 (5 bases). The germline gives CDR1 MRHNA, CDR2 SNTAGT. Trimming cost V 0 bases and J 4 bases, with 9 bases left between them. This CDR3 spans 14 amino acids. This CDR3 is CASSDSSRGTEAFF. In nucleotides, the CDR3 is TGTGCCAGCAGTGACTCGAGTAGGGGCACTGAAGCTTTCTTT.

This chain connects TRBV28 to TRBJ2-2, with unresolved D. Trimming took off 2 bases at V and 1 base at J, with 5 bases between the two ends. Germline V CDR1 and CDR2: MDHEN, SYDVKM. The CDR3 covers 14 residues. The CDR3 DNA reads TGTGCCAGCAGTTTACGAGGGAACACCGGGGAGCTGTTTTTT. It specifies CASSLRGNTGELFF.

The chain couples TRBV28 to TRBJ2-7; D is possibly TRBD2 (5 bases). From germline, CDR1 is MDHEN and CDR2 SYDVKM. This CDR3 region has 17 residues. V dropped 3 bases and J dropped 4 bases, with 22 bases sitting between them. The CDR3 DNA is TGTGCCAGCAGTTTTAACGTCCGGGAAGACCTTCATTACGAGCAGTACTTC. Protein sequence: CASSFNVREDLHYEQYF.

The gene calls are TRBV1 and TRBJ2-1; whether TRBD2, the table's D call, matches the DNA was not checked. TRBV1 is an annotated pseudogene. The CDR3 totals 14 residues. CDR3 region: CTSSHRDYYNEQFF. The DNA of the CDR3 is TGCACCAGCAGCCATAGGGACTACTACAATGAGCAGTTCTTC.

This sequence joins TRBV5-5 and TRBJ2-5; weak D call: TRBD2 (5 bases). Germline V gives CDR1 SGHKS, CDR2 YYEKEE (reference sequence). This CDR3 contains 15 residues. V was clipped by 1 base and J by 5 bases, with 15 bases between them. The CDR3 region has the DNA TGTGCCAGCAGCTTGTCGCCGGGGTCCGGGGAGACCCAGTACTTC. It translates to CASSLSPGSGETQYF.

This clone appeared once. The chain uses TRBV30 and TRBJ1-1; D remains unclear. Trimming pared 0 bases from V and 6 bases from J, leaving 8 bases between. CDR1 and CDR2 from the germline V gene are GTSNPN and SVGIG (reference sequence). The CDR3 sequence is 12 residues long. CDR3 bases: TGTGCCTGGAGTGTACTATGGCCTGAAGCTTTCTTT. It is translated as CAWSVLWPEAFF.